This entry lists 9 T cell receptor beta chains sequenced from one sample in a study of T cells after yellow fever vaccination. TCRdb ran MiXCR on the 5' RACE reads and lists one entry per CDR3 protein. This sample has 600,000 to 750,000 distinct CDR3 sequences, with roughly an eighth found just once. Sequences were derived from PBMCs, sampled on the day of the yellow fever booster vaccination. The receptors derive from a man aged 25 to 40 who received the YFV17D yellow fever vaccine.

The rearrangement uses TRBV20-1 and TRBJ2-7; tentative D call: TRBD2 (5 bases). Deletions cut 2 bases from V and 2 bases from J, with 13 bases between. Germline CDR1 is DFQATT and CDR2 is SNEGSKA (reference sequence). The CDR3 contains 14 residues. The CDR3 spells CSARMLSGAYEQYF. The CDR3 DNA reads as TGCAGTGCTAGAATGTTAAGCGGTGCCTACGAGCAGTACTTC.

This clonotype was counted at least ten times. This chain joins TRBV4-3 and TRBJ2-3; TRBD2 matches at 7 bases. Unmatched junction bases numbered 4, after V lost 1 base and J lost 0 bases. Germline assignment: CDR1 LGHNA and CDR2 YSLEER. This CDR3 is built from 16 residues. CDR3 in amino acids: CASSQGSGTSTDTQYF. The CDR3 DNA follows: TGCGCCAGCAGCCAAGGGAGCGGGACTAGCACAGATACGCAGTATTTT.

This clonotype was observed a few times. The chain has TRBV20-1 and TRBJ2-7; possibly TRBD1 for D (5 bases). Germline assignment: CDR1 DFQATT and CDR2 SNEGSKA (reference sequence). Trimming took off 3 bases at V and 7 bases at J, with 19 bases between the two ends. The CDR3 is made up of 14 amino acids. Here the CDR3 DNA reads TGCAGTGCTAGGGCGCAACAGGACACGCTGGAGCAGTACTTC. Its translation is CSARAQQDTLEQYF.

The chain carries TRBV20-1 and TRBJ2-7; D is unclear. The CDR3 consists of 13 residues. Trimming shortened V by 7 bases and J by 6 bases, and 19 bases separated the two germline ends. Looked up from germline, CDR1 is DFQATT and CDR2 is SNEGSKA (reference sequence). In DNA, the CDR3 is TGCAGTGTCATACGATTGGCCCATGGCGAGCAGTACTTC. It specifies CSVIRLAHGEQYF.

In this sample, this clonotype turned up many times. V gene TRBV7-2 combines with J gene TRBJ2-7, with 8 nucleotides matching TRBD2. CDR3 length equals 14 residues. The trim removed 4 bases at V and 4 bases at J, leaving 6 bases unmatched. Germline CDR1 and CDR2: SGHTA and FQGNSA. CDR3 DNA: TGTGCCAGCAGCTCCCAGACGGGAGGGTACGAGCAGTACTTC. This gives the protein CASSSQTGGYEQYF.

This clonotype was found a few times. The chain combines TRBV4-2 with TRBJ2-7; D is ambiguous. The CDR3 loop spans 16 amino acids. V was trimmed by 0 bases and J by 4 bases, leaving 16 bases between them. Germline assignment: CDR1 LGHNA and CDR2 YNFKEQ. CDR3 sequence: CASSQDWANSMYEQYF. The DNA of the CDR3 is TGTGCCAGCAGCCAAGATTGGGCAAACTCAATGTACGAGCAGTACTTC.

The chain links TRBV6-1 to TRBJ2-1; a possible D gene is TRBD2 (5 bases). The germline V gene has CDR1 MNHNS and CDR2 SASEGT. The CDR3 spans 18 residues. V shed 6 bases and J shed 0 bases, with 21 bases lying between them. CDR3 in DNA: TGTGCCAGCAGCACACTAGGGAGTTCCAGTGGCTCCTACAATGAGCAGTTCTTC. It specifies CASSTLGSSSGSYNEQFF.

The rearrangement joins TRBV10-2 to TRBJ1-1; TRBD1 is a possible D gene (6 bases). CDR1 is WSHSY and CDR2 is SAAADI in the germline V gene. The CDR3 runs 15 residues. Deletions cut 6 bases from V and 0 bases from J, with 14 bases between. The CDR3 nucleotides are TGCGCCAGCAGAATCGACAGGTACTTGAACACTGAAGCTTTCTTT. Residues: CASRIDRYLNTEAFF.

This rearrangement joins TRBV29-1 to TRBJ2-1; weak D call: TRBD2 (7 bases). Germline V lookup: CDR1 SQVTM, CDR2 ANQGSEA. The germline V and J ends were trimmed by 5 bases and 4 bases, with 24 bases remaining between them. The CDR3 runs 17 residues. The CDR3 reads CSVSTPRGGRIYNEQFF. The CDR3 nucleotides read TGCAGCGTTTCTACCCCGAGGGGGGGGCGCATTTACAATGAGCAGTTCTTC.